This T cell receptor (beta chain) stems from a study of CD8 T cells in Susac syndrome. CD8+ and CD4+ T cells from blood underwent TCR beta sequencing, which was carried out in a high-throughput format. FACS was used to enrich TEMRA cells, whereas the CD8+ and CD4+ T cells were obtained by negative isolation. V trimming: 6 bases; J trimming: 2 bases; junction bases outside the gene matches: 10. The CDR3 loop spans 16 amino acids. Germline CDR1 MNHEY, CDR2 SMNVEV (reference sequence). With random hexamers, reverse transcription was performed on about 0.5 to 1 ug of RNA. A multiplex approach, immunoSEQ multiplex PCR, amplified TCR beta CDR3 across 54 Vbeta and 13 Jbeta. MiXCR, applied by TCRdb to the immunoSEQ multiplex PCR reads, yields one record per CDR3 protein. In the table there are around 280,000 distinct CDR3 sequences, 70% to 90% of which are singletons. This clonotype was picked up one time.

What was sequenced was CD8+ T cells from PBMCs. This TCR was recovered from a human donor with multiple sclerosis. The rearrangement uses TRBV27 and TRBJ2-1; TRBD2 matches at 7 bases. CDR3 in amino acids: CASRPSAGEAYNEQFF. The CDR3 DNA reads TGTGCCAGCAGACCAAGTGCGGGAGAGGCCTACAATGAGCAGTTCTTC.